This TCR beta chain was identified during a study of T cells expressing NK-cell markers. TCRdb re-called the 5' RACE reads; one entry per CDR3 protein, DNA not given. This sample's table has 450,000 to 600,000 distinct CDR3 sequences. The receptor was isolated from a young man in good health. Sequenced sample: blood T cells: a sorted CD56 or NKG2C T cell subset, CD4+ or CD8+ T cells, or bulk PBMC T cells (not recorded which).

This CDR3 reads CASSPRQGASYEQYF. The V gene is TRBV6-1, the J gene TRBJ2-7; without DNA, the TCRdb call of TRBD1 cannot be checked. Germline-derived CDR1 and CDR2 are MNHNS and SASEGT. This CDR3 is built from 15 residues.